This entry features one T cell receptor (beta chain) sequence. The antigen remains undetermined. The source of the sample is a study of cytomegalovirus exposure and HLA in healthy donors. Findings and caveats of the study: TCR beta V segments were, for the most part, productive about 87% or about 30% of the time in an earlier analysis. In a later analysis, the majority of CMV-associated beta chains seemingly showed HLA restriction. Reportedly, cytomegalovirus status was diagnosed with high sensitivity and specificity.

PCR primers comprised 60 Vbeta and 13 Jbeta primers. How the authors handled the data: In a later analysis, the count reached 80 million or so unique TCR beta chains, with around 10 million shared. Some clones are missing from TCRdb's copy, which holds only in-frame ones; the method was immunoSEQ multiplex PCR. V, J and clone size are taken as reported in that table, and D and trimming were inferred from the DNA itself. The sample holds under 200,000 clones; over 60% are singletons and the top ten take around 5.4%. The receptor was derived from a man aged 40-50 years in good health and CMV-seronegative. Sequencing was carried out using PBMCs.

This CDR3 reads CASSLGRERRSYNEQFF. The CDR3 DNA is TGTGCCAGCAGCCTAGGGCGGGAGAGGAGGTCCTACAATGAGCAGTTCTTC. The chain couples TRBV27 to TRBJ2-1, with 7 bases aligning to TRBD2. V lost 6 bases, J lost 1 base, and 12 bases stayed unmatched. Germline CDR1 reads MNHEY; CDR2 reads SMNVEV (reference sequence). The CDR3 extends over 17 amino acids.